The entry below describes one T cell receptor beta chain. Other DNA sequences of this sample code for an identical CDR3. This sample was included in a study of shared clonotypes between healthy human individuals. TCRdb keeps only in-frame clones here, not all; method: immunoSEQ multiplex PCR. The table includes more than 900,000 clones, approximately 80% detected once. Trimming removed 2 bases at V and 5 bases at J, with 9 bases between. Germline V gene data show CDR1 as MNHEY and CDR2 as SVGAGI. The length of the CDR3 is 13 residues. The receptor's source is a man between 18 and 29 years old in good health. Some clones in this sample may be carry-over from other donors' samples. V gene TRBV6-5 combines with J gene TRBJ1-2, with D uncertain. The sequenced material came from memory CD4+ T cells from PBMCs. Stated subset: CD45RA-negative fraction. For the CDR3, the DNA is TGTGCCAGCAGTTACCGCGAAGGGTATGGCTACACCTTC. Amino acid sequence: CASSYREGYGYTF.